This TCR beta chain originates from a study of blood T cell repertoires in COVID-19. The assay was immunoSEQ multiplex PCR, and TCRdb's table has in-frame clones only and misses some. The sample carries roughly 100,000 clones, roughly 90% recorded once. CDR3 size: 13 residues. V gave up 1 base and J gave up 9 bases; unmatched junction bases: 3. CDR1 and CDR2 from the germline V gene are SGHTA and FQGNSA. The receptor's source is a human donor in a cohort sampled during active COVID-19. Sequencing used peripheral blood. V usage is TRBV7-2 and J usage is TRBJ2-5; 9 positions match TRBD2. The DNA of the CDR3 is TGTGCCAGCAGCTTAGACGGCGGGAGGGCCCAGTACTTC. Its protein product is CASSLDGGRAQYF. The variable domain in full, with the rest retrieved from reference TRBV7-2 and TRBJ2-5, is GAGVSQSPSNKVTEKGKDVELRCDPISGHTALYWYRQSLGQGLEFLIYFQGNSAPDKSGLPSDRFSAERTGGSVSTLTIQRTQQEDSAVYLCASSLDGGRAQYFGPGTRLLVL.